Below are 8 T cell receptor beta chains sequenced from a single sample in a study of blood T cell repertoires in COVID-19. Method: immunoSEQ multiplex PCR; TCRdb's copy keeps in-frame clones and lacks some. The sample yields around 64,000 clones, around 87% seen once. The material sequenced was peripheral blood. These receptors all come from a man aged 45-65 years with active COVID-19.

The chain carries TRBV24-1 and TRBJ2-6, with D perhaps matching TRBD2 (6 bases). Germline V gives CDR1 KGHDR, CDR2 SFDVKD. V gave up 2 bases and J gave up 0 bases, with 19 bases separating them. The CDR3 extends over 20 amino acids. The DNA for the CDR3 is TGTGCCACCAGTGATTCCTATGGGGAGGCGAAGAGCTCTGGGGCCAACGTCCTGACTTTC. This encodes CATSDSYGEAKSSGANVLTF.

The CDR3 region is CSVEDASGRRGGEQYF. The CDR3 bases are TGCAGCGTTGAAGATGCTAGCGGGAGGAGAGGCGGTGAGCAGTACTTC. J is TRBJ2-7 and V is TRBV29-1, with 11 bases matching TRBD2. From germline, CDR1 is SQVTM and CDR2 ANQGSEA. This CDR3 region has 16 residues. The ends lost 0 bases at V and 7 bases at J; junction bases unmatched: 11.

In this sample, this clone turned up a few times. J is TRBJ1-2 and V is TRBV2; D remains ambiguous. Germline V gives CDR1 SNHLY, CDR2 FYNNEI. This CDR3 contains 13 residues. V was trimmed by 3 bases and J by 2 bases, leaving 7 bases between them. CDR3 DNA: TGTGCCAGCAGTGACAAGCGAAACTATGGCTACACCTTC. Translating it yields CASSDKRNYGYTF.

The sample holds one count of this clone. The chain is built from TRBV9 and TRBJ2-3; D not resolved. The V gene's germline CDR1 is SGDLS and CDR2 YYNGEE. V was cut by 2 bases and J by 4 bases, with 14 bases left in between. The CDR3 is 15 residues long. The DNA of the CDR3 is TGTGCCAGCAGCGTCCCTCTACCAACCGCAGATACGCAGTATTTT. Translated: CASSVPLPTADTQYF.

The V call is TRBV13, the J call TRBJ2-7; TRBD2 matches 9 bases. Germline assignment: CDR1 PRHDT and CDR2 FYEKMQ (reference sequence). The CDR3 covers 17 residues. The junction had 12 bases not matched to a gene; V was cut back by 4 bases and J by 2 bases. This CDR3 reads CASSSLSRTSVPYEQYF. Written as DNA, the CDR3 is TGTGCCAGCAGCTCCTTATCCCGGACTAGCGTCCCCTACGAGCAGTACTTC.

The gene calls are TRBV28 and TRBJ2-6; TRBD1 is a possible D gene (6 bases). V was pared by 6 bases and J by 4 bases, with 22 bases between. There are 18 residues in the CDR3. Germline CDR1 reads MDHEN; CDR2 reads SYDVKM. The CDR3 loop reads CASSDSPGTFSGANVLTF. CDR3 in DNA: TGTGCCAGCAGCGACAGTCCCGGGACATTTTCAGGGGCCAACGTCCTGACTTTC. The entire variable domain, with the rest obtained from reference TRBV28 and TRBJ2-6, is as follows: DVKVTQSSRYLVKRTGEKVFLECVQDMDHENMFWYRQDPGLGLRLIYFSYDVKMKEKGDIPEGYSVSREKKERFSLILESASTNQTSMYLCASSDSPGTFSGANVLTFGAGSRLTVL.

The rearrangement links TRBV7-2 to TRBJ1-5; a weak D match, TRBD1 (5 bases). The CDR3 has 13 residues. Germline lookup yields CDR1 SGHTA and CDR2 FQGNSA. V was trimmed by 5 bases and J by 5 bases, leaving 10 bases between them. CDR3 protein: CASSADKDQPQHF. The CDR3 nucleotides read TGTGCCAGCAGCGCGGACAAAGATCAGCCCCAGCATTTT.

This clone was observed a single time. V gene TRBV5-6 combines with J gene TRBJ1-1, with D possibly being TRBD1 (5 bases). CDR1 is SGHDT and CDR2 is YYEEEE in the germline V gene. The ends were cut back, 3 bases at V and 0 bases at J, with 15 bases in the middle. The CDR3 is made up of 16 amino acids. In nucleotides, the CDR3 is TGTGCCAGCAGCTCACCATGGCGGGGACTGAACACTGAAGCTTTCTTT. This codes for CASSSPWRGLNTEAFF.